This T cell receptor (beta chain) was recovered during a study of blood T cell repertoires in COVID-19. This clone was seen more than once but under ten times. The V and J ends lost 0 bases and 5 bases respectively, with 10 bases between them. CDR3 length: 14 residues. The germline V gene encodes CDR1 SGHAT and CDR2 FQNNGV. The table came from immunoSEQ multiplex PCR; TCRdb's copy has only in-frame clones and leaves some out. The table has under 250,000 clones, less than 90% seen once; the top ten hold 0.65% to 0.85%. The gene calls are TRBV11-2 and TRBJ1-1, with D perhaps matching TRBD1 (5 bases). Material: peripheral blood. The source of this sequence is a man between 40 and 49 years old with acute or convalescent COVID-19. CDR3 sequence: CASSLDGGVTEAFF. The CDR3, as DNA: TGTGCCAGCAGCTTAGATGGAGGGGTAACTGAAGCTTTCTTT.